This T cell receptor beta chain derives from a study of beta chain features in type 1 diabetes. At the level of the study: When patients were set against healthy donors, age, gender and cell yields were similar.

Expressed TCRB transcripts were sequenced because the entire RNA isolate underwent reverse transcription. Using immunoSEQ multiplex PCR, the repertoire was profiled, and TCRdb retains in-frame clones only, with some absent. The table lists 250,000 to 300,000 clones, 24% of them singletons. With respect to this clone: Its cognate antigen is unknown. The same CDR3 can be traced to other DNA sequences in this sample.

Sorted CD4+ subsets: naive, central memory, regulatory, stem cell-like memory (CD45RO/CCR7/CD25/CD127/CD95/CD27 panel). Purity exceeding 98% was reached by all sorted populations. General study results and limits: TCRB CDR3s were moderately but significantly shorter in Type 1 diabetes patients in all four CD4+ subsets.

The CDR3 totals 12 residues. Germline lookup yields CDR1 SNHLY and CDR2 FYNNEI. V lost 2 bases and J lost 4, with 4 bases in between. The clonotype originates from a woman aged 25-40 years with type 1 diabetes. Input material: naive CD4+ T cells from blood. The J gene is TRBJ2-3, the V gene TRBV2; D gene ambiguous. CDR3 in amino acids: CASSEYSDTQYF. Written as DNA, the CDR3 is TGTGCCAGCAGTGAATACTCAGATACGCAGTATTTT.